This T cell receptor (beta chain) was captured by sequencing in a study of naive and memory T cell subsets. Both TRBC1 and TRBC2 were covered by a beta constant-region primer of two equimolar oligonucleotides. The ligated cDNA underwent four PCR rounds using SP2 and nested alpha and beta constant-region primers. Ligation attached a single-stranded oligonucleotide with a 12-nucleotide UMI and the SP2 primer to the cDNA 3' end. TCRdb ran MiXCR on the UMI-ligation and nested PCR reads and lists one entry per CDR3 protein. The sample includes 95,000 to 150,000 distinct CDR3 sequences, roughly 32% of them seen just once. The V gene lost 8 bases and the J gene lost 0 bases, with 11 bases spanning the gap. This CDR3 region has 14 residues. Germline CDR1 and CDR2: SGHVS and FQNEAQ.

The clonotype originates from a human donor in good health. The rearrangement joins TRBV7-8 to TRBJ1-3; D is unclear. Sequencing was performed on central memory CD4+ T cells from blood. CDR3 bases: TGTGCCAGCTCAACACCGGGCTCTGGAAACACCATATATTTT. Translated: CASSTPGSGNTIYF. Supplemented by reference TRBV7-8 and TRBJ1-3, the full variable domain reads GAGVSQSPRYKVAKRGQDVALRCDPISGHVSLFWYQQALGQGPEFLTYFQNEAQLDKSGLPSDRFFAERPEGSVSTLKIQRTQQEDSAVYLCASSTPGSGNTIYFGEGSWLTVV.